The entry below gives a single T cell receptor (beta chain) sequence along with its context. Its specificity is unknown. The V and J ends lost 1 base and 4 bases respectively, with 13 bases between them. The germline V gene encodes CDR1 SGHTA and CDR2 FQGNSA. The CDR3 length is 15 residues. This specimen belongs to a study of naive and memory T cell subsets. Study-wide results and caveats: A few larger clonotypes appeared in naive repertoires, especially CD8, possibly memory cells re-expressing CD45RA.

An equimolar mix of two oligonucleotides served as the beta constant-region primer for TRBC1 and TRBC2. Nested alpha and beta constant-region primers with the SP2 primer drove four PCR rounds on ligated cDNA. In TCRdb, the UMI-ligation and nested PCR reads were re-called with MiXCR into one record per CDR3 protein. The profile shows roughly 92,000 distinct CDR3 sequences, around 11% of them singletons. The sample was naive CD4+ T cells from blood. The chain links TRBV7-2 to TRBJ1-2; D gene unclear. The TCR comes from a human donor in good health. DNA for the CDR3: TGTGCCAGCAGCTTAGAACATTTAGAGACCTATGGCTACACCTTC. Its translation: CASSLEHLETYGYTF.